This T cell receptor (beta chain) was documented in a study of blood T cell repertoires in COVID-19. The wider study: Samples of COVID-19 (acute and convalescent) were obtained from the United States, Italy and Spain. T cells, B-cell-depleted T cells, or PBMCs supplied cDNA or gDNA.

CDR3 length equals 15 residues. Losses at the gene ends were 6 bases for V and 0 bases for J; bases not matched to a gene: 5. The germline V gene has CDR1 MNHEY and CDR2 SVGAGI. Original analysis: Amplification from reference gene primers served as the basis for estimated nucleated cell counts. Profiling relied on immunoSEQ multiplex PCR, and the TCRdb table lists in-frame clones only, not all of them. V, J and clone size were drawn from that table, and D and trimming were deduced from the DNA. This sample carries about 120,000 clones, roughly four fifths of them seen once, and the ten largest clones take 7.5%.

Sequenced material: peripheral blood. The chain uses TRBV6-5 and TRBJ2-1; TRBD2 aligns across 7 bases. The TCR comes from a man between 65 and 85 years old with active or convalescent COVID-19. Here the CDR3 DNA reads TGTGCCAGCAGGAACGGGGGGACCTCCTACAATGAGCAGTTCTTC. Translated: CASRNGGTSYNEQFF.